The 25 T cell receptor beta chains reported below all come from one sample, sequenced in a study of cytomegalovirus exposure and HLA in healthy donors (dated by TCRdb to the late 2010s). The method was the immunoSEQ multiplex PCR assay. The multiplex PCR relied on a mix of 60 forward primers for TCR Vbeta segments and 13 reverse primers for TCR Jbeta segments. The clones in this table, taken by TCRdb from immuneACCESS, are in-frame only. Not every clone is retained; where verified, under half of the shortfall comes from an unresolved V gene, and the cause of the rest is unknown. This sample is represented by more than 95,000 clones; about four fifths of them were singletons. The top ten clones comprise roughly 15% of the sample. Sequencing was performed on PBMCs. Receptor source: a woman between 65 and 79 years old in good health and CMV-seropositive.

The V call is TRBV7-2, the J call TRBJ2-3, with D possibly matching TRBD1 (5 bases). The V end lost 5 bases, the J end lost 9 bases, and 18 bases lay between the germline ends. This CDR3 is built from 14 residues. The germline gives CDR1 SGHTA, CDR2 FQGNSA. The CDR3 is CASSQSRFQGTQYF. CDR3 coding DNA: TGTGCCAGCAGCCAGTCTAGGTTTCAGGGCACGCAGTATTTT.

The chain uses TRBV5-4 and TRBJ2-7, with TRBD2 matching over 13 bases. This CDR3 is 15 amino acids long. V dropped 4 bases and J dropped 2; count of bases not matched to a gene: 3. Germline CDR1 is SGHNT and CDR2 is YYREEE (reference sequence). The CDR3 loop reads CASSPGLAGAYEQYF. DNA of the CDR3: TGTGCCAGCAGCCCCGGACTAGCGGGAGCCTACGAGCAGTACTTC.

This chain's CDR3 is CASSLVEPEKLFF. Here the CDR3 DNA reads TGTGCCAGCAGCTTGGTTGAGCCGGAAAAACTGTTTTTT. This chain uses TRBV7-9 with TRBJ1-4; the D is unclear. The V gene's germline CDR1 is SEHNR and CDR2 FQNEAQ (reference sequence). The CDR3 length is 13 residues. Trimming pared 3 bases from V and 8 bases from J, leaving 10 bases between.

V usage is TRBV5-4 and J usage is TRBJ1-1; 9 bases are shared with TRBD1. Trimming cost V 9 bases and J 3 bases; bases outside gene matches: 15. Germline V CDR1 and CDR2: SGHNT, YYREEE (reference sequence). The length of the CDR3 is 16 residues. Here the CDR3 reads CATTLGVRQGDTEAFF. The CDR3 coding sequence is TGTGCCACTACTCTTGGAGTAAGACAGGGGGACACTGAAGCTTTCTTT.

J is TRBJ1-5 and V is TRBV6-5; weak D call: TRBD1 (6 bases). Germline CDR1 and CDR2: MNHEY and SVGAGI. Trimming took off 6 bases at V and 0 bases at J, with 12 bases between the two ends. The CDR3 has 15 amino acids. The DNA of the CDR3 is TGTGCCAGCAGCCAACAGGGATATAGCAATCAGCCCCAGCATTTT. Residues: CASSQQGYSNQPQHF.

The chain couples TRBV2 to TRBJ1-6; D not resolved. Germline V gene sequence: CDR1 SNHLY, CDR2 FYNNEI. Trimming took 6 bases from V and 6 from J, leaving 9 bases between them. This CDR3 is 13 amino acids long. CDR3 coding DNA: TGTGCCAGCAGCGCCACAGCTAATTCACCCCTCCACTTT. It is translated as CASSATANSPLHF.

This clone turned up a few times. At the DNA level, this CDR3 is encoded by other sequences in the same sample as well. This sequence joins TRBV7-2 and TRBJ2-5; weak D call: TRBD1 (6 bases). The CDR3 has 13 residues. V was clipped by 6 bases and J by 2 bases, with 10 bases between them. Germline V gene data show CDR1 as SGHTA and CDR2 as FQGNSA. The CDR3 nucleotides are TGTGCCAGCAGTTACAGGGTTCAAGAGACCCAGTACTTC. Translating it yields CASSYRVQETQYF.

The V call is TRBV6-1, the J call TRBJ1-2; tentative D call: TRBD1 (6 bases). Deletions cut 6 bases from V and 4 bases from J, with 12 bases between. From germline, CDR1 is MNHNS and CDR2 SASEGT. The CDR3 extends over 13 amino acids. Here the CDR3 reads CASRQGQFYGYTF. The CDR3, as DNA: TGTGCCAGCAGACAGGGTCAATTCTATGGCTACACCTTC.

This rearrangement joins TRBV5-1 to TRBJ1-1; possible D gene TRBD1, 5 bases. The length of the CDR3 is 16 residues. Per the germline V gene, CDR1 is SGHRS and CDR2 is YFSETQ. Trimming removed 6 bases at V and 0 bases at J, with 18 bases between. CDR3 loop: CASTLRGNYMNTEAFF. The CDR3 region has the DNA TGCGCCAGCACCCTCCGGGGGAATTATATGAACACTGAAGCTTTCTTT.

This clone was counted once. V and J are TRBV6-6 and TRBJ1-2, with 10 bases lining up with TRBD1. CDR1 is MNHNY, CDR2 SVGAGI, per germline (reference sequence). With 4 bases clipped from V and 8 bases from J, the junction kept 7 bases outside the gene matches. This CDR3 is 14 amino acids long. CDR3 nucleotide sequence: TGTGCCAGCAGTTCCCCCGGGACAGGGGACGGCTACACCTTC. This encodes CASSSPGTGDGYTF.

V gene TRBV18 combines with J gene TRBJ1-5, with D maybe TRBD1 (5 bases). V dropped 1 base and J dropped 2 bases, with 9 bases sitting between them. The length of the CDR3 is 15 residues. The germline V gene encodes CDR1 KGHSH and CDR2 LQKENI. The CDR3 DNA reads as TGTGCCAGCTCACCACGGGGGGTTGGCAATCAGCCCCAGCATTTT. Its protein product is CASSPRGVGNQPQHF. The entire variable domain, with the rest obtained from reference TRBV18 and TRBJ1-5, is as follows: NAGVMQNPRHLVRRRGQEARLRCSPMKGHSHVYWYRQLPEEGLKFMVYLQKENIIDESGMPKERFSAEFPKEGPSILRIQQVVRGDSAAYFCASSPRGVGNQPQHFGDGTRLSIL.

The genes are TRBV19 and TRBJ2-3; D possibly corresponds to TRBD1 (5 bases). The CDR3 covers 16 residues. Per the germline V gene, CDR1 is LNHDA and CDR2 is SQIVND (reference sequence). Trimming took 3 bases from V and 0 from J, leaving 13 bases between them. The CDR3 loop reads CASSIQGRVSTDTQYF. The CDR3 coding sequence is TGTGCCAGTAGTATCCAGGGCAGAGTAAGCACAGATACGCAGTATTTT. Combining the CDR3 with reference TRBV19 and TRBJ2-3 gives the whole variable domain DGGITQSPKYLFRKEGQNVTLSCEQNLNHDAMYWYRQDPGQGLRLIYYSQIVNDFQKGDIAEGYSVSREKKESFPLTVTSAQKNPTAFYLCASSIQGRVSTDTQYFGPGTRLTVL.

The rearrangement links TRBV29-1 to TRBJ2-1, with 8 bases identical to TRBD2. The CDR3 has 13 amino acids. V gave up 6 bases and J gave up 6 bases; unmatched junction bases: 7. Germline CDR1 reads SQVTM; CDR2 reads ANQGSEA. Written as DNA, the CDR3 is TGCAGCGTGGGGAGCGGGGGACGCAATGAGCAGTTCTTC. Its protein is CSVGSGGRNEQFF.

The rearrangement uses TRBV19 and TRBJ2-2; D is unclear. Trimming took off 0 bases at V and 3 bases at J, with 5 bases between the two ends. The CDR3 length is 14 residues. The germline V gene has CDR1 LNHDA and CDR2 SQIVND (reference sequence). This CDR3 is CASSIESDTGELFF. In nucleotides, the CDR3 is TGTGCCAGTAGTATAGAGTCGGACACCGGGGAGCTGTTTTTT.

The V and J genes are TRBV5-4 and TRBJ2-7; D is unclear. The V gene lost 3 bases and the J gene lost 0 bases, with 4 bases spanning the gap. CDR3 length equals 12 residues. Germline V gene sequence: CDR1 SGHNT, CDR2 YYREEE (reference sequence). The CDR3 reads CASSSPSYEQYF. CDR3 bases: TGTGCCAGCAGCTCTCCCTCCTACGAGCAGTACTTC.

The chain joins TRBV11-3 to TRBJ2-1; D not resolved. Trimming cost V 5 bases and J 6 bases, with 20 bases left between them. Germline CDR1 SGHNT, CDR2 YENEEA. This CDR3 is built from 16 residues. The DNA of the CDR3 is TGTGCCAGCAGCCCTGGGCCCGGTGGGTTTGGCAATGAGCAGTTCTTC. Its protein product is CASSPGPGGFGNEQFF.

In regard to this clone: The final CDR3 position lacks the conserved phenylalanine or tryptophan, pointing to a likely read error. This chain links TRBV5-1 with TRBJ1-1; D perhaps matches TRBD1 (6 bases). There are 19 residues in the CDR3. The V gene's germline CDR1 is SGHRS and CDR2 YFSETQ. Trimming left V 0 bases short and J 1 base short, with 22 bases between. CDR3 region: CASSLAIGTLRFPNTEAFL. CDR3 DNA: TGCGCCAGCAGCTTGGCAATAGGGACACTCCGATTCCCGAACACTGAAGCTTTCCTT.

The chain has TRBV7-9 and TRBJ1-4, with 8 bases aligning to TRBD1. CDR1 and CDR2 (germline): SEHNR, FQNEAQ (reference sequence). V was clipped by 5 bases and J by 8 bases; unmatched bases: 10. This CDR3 contains 15 residues. The CDR3 DNA sequence: TGTGCCAGCAGCCCTTCCCAGGGGGCTGGCGAAAAACTGTTTTTT. It yields the protein CASSPSQGAGEKLFF. Variable domain in full (rest from reference TRBV7-9 and TRBJ1-4): DTGVSQNPRHKITKRGQNVTFRCDPISEHNRLYWYRQTLGQGPEFLTYFQNEAQLEKSRLLSDRFSAERPKGSFSTLEIQRTEQGDSAMYLCASSPSQGAGEKLFFGSGTQLSVL.

The chain links TRBV10-3 to TRBJ1-6; weak D call: TRBD1 (6 bases). The CDR3 covers 13 residues. V was trimmed by 6 bases and J by 4 bases, leaving 7 bases between them. The germline gives CDR1 ENHRY, CDR2 SYGVKD. DNA for the CDR3: TGTGCCATCAGAGGACAGTATAATTCACCCCTCCACTTT. Translating gives CAIRGQYNSPLHF.

This chain links TRBV7-2 with TRBJ2-1, with TRBD2 as a possible D gene (6 bases). CDR3 size: 16 residues. With 1 base removed from V and 7 bases from J, the gap between germline ends came to 17 bases. Germline V lookup: CDR1 SGHTA, CDR2 FQGNSA. CDR3 DNA: TGTGCCAGCAGCTTAGACGTTGCGGGGTTACGGAATGAGCAGTTCTTC. Translating it yields CASSLDVAGLRNEQFF. Filled out from reference TRBV7-2 and TRBJ2-1, the complete variable domain reads GAGVSQSPSNKVTEKGKDVELRCDPISGHTALYWYRQSLGQGLEFLIYFQGNSAPDKSGLPSDRFSAERTGGSVSTLTIQRTQQEDSAVYLCASSLDVAGLRNEQFFGPGTRLTVL.

Concerning this clone: The same CDR3 arises from other DNA sequences in this sample as well. J is TRBJ2-5 and V is TRBV20-1; D is undetermined. Germline values: CDR1 DFQATT, CDR2 SNEGSKA (reference sequence). Trimming stripped 3 bases from V and 3 bases from J, with 5 bases between. This CDR3 has 11 residues. The chain's CDR3 is CSARPEETQYF. The CDR3 DNA sequence: TGCAGTGCTAGGCCAGAAGAGACCCAGTACTTC.

The CDR3 coding sequence is TGTGCCAGTAGTACCAGGGTAGGGCAAGAGACCCAGTACTTC. This sequence encodes CASSTRVGQETQYF. The chain combines TRBV19 with TRBJ2-5; D may be TRBD1 (5 bases). Trimming pared 4 bases from V and 2 bases from J, leaving 11 bases between. Germline CDR1 is LNHDA and CDR2 is SQIVND (reference sequence). This CDR3 comprises 14 residues.

This chain uses TRBV5-8 with TRBJ2-1; 9 bases align to TRBD1. There are 15 residues in the CDR3. CDR1 is SGHTS, CDR2 YDEGEE, per germline. The V and J ends lost 4 bases and 8 bases, in that order; junction bases with no gene match: 10. This chain's CDR3 is CASSPTGTGIYEQFF. The CDR3 coding sequence is TGTGCCAGCAGCCCCACCGGGACAGGGATCTATGAGCAGTTCTTC.

Written as DNA, the CDR3 is TGTGCCATCAGTGAGAGGACAGGGCACTATCAGCCCCAGCATTTT. This encodes CAISERTGHYQPQHF. V is TRBV10-3 and J is TRBJ1-5; TRBD1 matches 8 bases. This CDR3 comprises 15 residues. Germline loops: CDR1 ENHRY, CDR2 SYGVKD. V lost 2 bases and J lost 5; bases outside the gene matches: 5.

The chain couples TRBV18 to TRBJ1-5; D gene ambiguous. The CDR3 is 14 amino acids. V was pared by 1 base and J by 4 bases, with 8 bases between. The germline gives CDR1 KGHSH, CDR2 LQKENI. The CDR3 is CASSPRRTNQPQHF. The CDR3 DNA reads TGTGCCAGCTCACCACGTCGGACTAATCAGCCCCAGCATTTT.